The rows below give T cell receptor beta chains drawn from one sample of a study of shared clonotypes between healthy human individuals. Using immunoSEQ multiplex PCR, the repertoire was profiled, and TCRdb retains in-frame clones only, with some absent. The table lists hundreds of thousands of clones, approximately 79% of them singletons. The sample consisted of memory CD4+ T cells sorted from blood. Receptors were obtained from a woman aged 25 to 39 in good health. CDR3s include the opening cysteine and the closing phenylalanine or tryptophan. A D gene is named only where the DNA matches it firmly. Expanded clones get a size class; other rows say once, few or many, or leave the size out.

D gene: NA; V gene: TRBV19; clone size: NA; J gene: TRBJ1-4; CDR3 DNA: TGTGCCAGTAGTATGGGAGGAACTAATGAAAAACTGTTTTTT; CDR3 protein: CASSMGGTNEKLFF
D gene: TRBD2; V gene: TRBV2; clone size: NA; J gene: TRBJ2-2; CDR3 DNA: TGTGCCAGCAGGGCTAGCGGGACCCTCAACACCGGGGAGCTGTTTTTT; CDR3 protein: CASRASGTLNTGELFF
D gene: NA; V gene: TRBV28; clone size: NA; J gene: TRBJ2-3; CDR3 DNA: TGTGCCAGCAGACAAACAGGGTACACAGATACGCAGTATTTT; CDR3 protein: CASRQTGYTDTQYF
D gene: NA; V gene: TRBV19; clone size: few; J gene: TRBJ2-2; CDR3 DNA: TGTGCCAGTAGTATTAGACTCGGGGAGCTGTTTTTT; CDR3 protein: CASSIRLGELFF
D gene: TRBD1; V gene: TRBV6-1; clone size: NA; J gene: TRBJ2-7; CDR3 DNA: TGTGCCAGCAGTGAACCGACAGGGAAGGAGTACTTC; CDR3 protein: CASSEPTGKEYF
D gene: NA; V gene: TRBV11-2; clone size: NA; J gene: TRBJ2-1; CDR3 DNA: TGTGCCAGCAGCCCCATATATGGTGAGCAGTTCTTC; CDR3 protein: CASSPIYGEQFF
D gene: NA; V gene: TRBV5-1; clone size: NA; J gene: TRBJ1-3; CDR3 DNA: TGCGCCAGCAGCTGGTCCGGGACGGACTCTGGAAACACCATATATTTT; CDR3 protein: CASSWSGTDSGNTIYF
D gene: TRBD1; V gene: TRBV28; clone size: NA; J gene: TRBJ2-1; CDR3 DNA: TGTGCCAGCAGTAGGGACAGGGGGCCCTACAATGAGCAGTTCTTC; CDR3 protein: CASSRDRGPYNEQFF
D gene: NA; V gene: TRBV5-1; clone size: NA; J gene: TRBJ2-7; CDR3 DNA: TGCGCCAGCAGCTTGGTCGCAGGGTCCTCCTACGAGCAGTACTTC; CDR3 protein: CASSLVAGSSYEQYF
D gene: NA; V gene: TRBV6-5; clone size: NA; J gene: TRBJ1-2; CDR3 DNA: TGTGCCAGCAGTTACGAACAGGGTTTCTATGGCTACACCTTC; CDR3 protein: CASSYEQGFYGYTF
D gene: NA; V gene: TRBV13; clone size: many; J gene: TRBJ2-1; CDR3 DNA: TGTGCCAGCAGCGATAAACCATCTAGCGACTCCTACAATGAGCAGTTCTTC; CDR3 protein: CASSDKPSSDSYNEQFF
D gene: NA; V gene: TRBV28; clone size: NA; J gene: TRBJ1-3; CDR3 DNA: TGTGCCAGCAGTATTTTCACCTCTGGAAACACCATATATTTT; CDR3 protein: CASSIFTSGNTIYF
D gene: NA; V gene: TRBV5-1; clone size: NA; J gene: TRBJ2-5; CDR3 DNA: TGCGCCAGCAGCTTGTGGCCCCCGGGCCGGGAGACCCAGTACTTC; CDR3 protein: CASSLWPPGRETQYF
D gene: NA; V gene: TRBV29-1; clone size: NA; J gene: TRBJ2-2; CDR3 DNA: TGCAGCGTTGGGGAAAAGAGCACCGGGGAGCTGTTTTTT; CDR3 protein: CSVGEKSTGELFF
D gene: NA; V gene: TRBV10-1; clone size: NA; J gene: TRBJ2-5; CDR3 DNA: TGCGCCAGCAGTGCTCAACTCCAAGAGACCCAGTACTTC; CDR3 protein: CASSAQLQETQYF
D gene: NA; V gene: TRBV5-4; clone size: NA; J gene: TRBJ2-1; CDR3 DNA: TGTGCCAGCAGCTTGGCCACTGGTCAAGGTGAGGTTGAGCAGTTCTTC; CDR3 protein: CASSLATGQGEVEQFF
D gene: NA; V gene: TRBV29-1; clone size: NA; J gene: TRBJ2-5; CDR3 DNA: TGCAGCGTTGACAAGACCCACCAAGAGACCCAGTACTTC; CDR3 protein: CSVDKTHQETQYF
D gene: TRBD1; V gene: TRBV19; clone size: NA; J gene: TRBJ2-2; CDR3 DNA: TGTGCCAGTAGTACTACCGGGACAGGGGTTGGCACCGGGGAGCTGTTTTTT; CDR3 protein: CASSTTGTGVGTGELFF
D gene: NA; V gene: TRBV28; clone size: NA; J gene: TRBJ2-1; CDR3 DNA: TGTGCCAGCAGTGGACCAGGAGACAATGAGCAGTTCTTC; CDR3 protein: CASSGPGDNEQFF
D gene: NA; V gene: TRBV19; clone size: NA; J gene: TRBJ2-5; CDR3 DNA: TGTGCCAGTAAGGGTGACGGGGCAGAGACCCAGTACTTC; CDR3 protein: CASKGDGAETQYF
D gene: TRBD1; V gene: TRBV7-2; clone size: once; J gene: TRBJ1-2; CDR3 DNA: TGTGCCAGCAGCCCCGGACAGGGGGACTATGGCTACACCTTC; CDR3 protein: CASSPGQGDYGYTF
D gene: NA; V gene: TRBV28; clone size: few; J gene: TRBJ1-5; CDR3 DNA: TGTGCCAGCAGTTTGATATATCAGCCCCAGCATTTT; CDR3 protein: CASSLIYQPQHF
D gene: NA; V gene: TRBV6-1; clone size: few; J gene: TRBJ1-1; CDR3 DNA: TGTGCCAGCAGTGTAAGGGATAATACTGAAGCTTTCTTT; CDR3 protein: CASSVRDNTEAFF
D gene: NA; V gene: TRBV28; clone size: NA; J gene: TRBJ2-3; CDR3 DNA: TGTGCCACCGTAGCAGGATCGGAGGGTCCTACAGATACGCAGTATTTT; CDR3 protein: CATVAGSEGPTDTQYF
D gene: NA; V gene: TRBV21-1; clone size: NA; J gene: TRBJ1-4; CDR3 DNA: TGTGCCAGCAGCAAAAATGGGGACAGCCGTGCAACTAATGAAAAACTGTTTTTT; CDR3 protein: CASSKNGDSRATNEKLFF
D gene: NA; V gene: TRBV19; clone size: NA; J gene: TRBJ1-2; CDR3 DNA: TGTGCCAGTAGTAGTAGTGCGCGGGACTATGGCTACACCTTC; CDR3 protein: CASSSSARDYGYTF
D gene: NA; V gene: TRBV9; clone size: NA; J gene: TRBJ2-7; CDR3 DNA: TGTGCCAGCAGCGTAGGGCCCCCTTTCAACGAGCAGTACTTC; CDR3 protein: CASSVGPPFNEQYF
D gene: NA; V gene: TRBV7-9; clone size: NA; J gene: TRBJ1-3; CDR3 DNA: TGTGCCAGCAGCCCCCCCCGACAGGACCCCTCTGGAAACACCATATATTTT; CDR3 protein: CASSPPRQDPSGNTIYF
D gene: NA; V gene: TRBV10-3; clone size: once; J gene: TRBJ2-3; CDR3 DNA: TGTGCCATCGGTTCCACGGTCGATACGCAGTATTTT; CDR3 protein: CAIGSTVDTQYF
D gene: NA; V gene: TRBV29-1; clone size: NA; J gene: TRBJ2-3; CDR3 DNA: TGCAGCGTTGAATCGGGGTCAGATACGCAGTATTTT; CDR3 protein: CSVESGSDTQYF
D gene: NA; V gene: TRBV5-1; clone size: once; J gene: TRBJ1-1; CDR3 DNA: TGCGCCAGCAGCTTCAACCCGACAGATAAGAACACTGAAGCTTTCTTT; CDR3 protein: CASSFNPTDKNTEAFF
D gene: NA; V gene: TRBV19; clone size: NA; J gene: TRBJ1-1; CDR3 DNA: TGTGCCAGTAGACTTATCGGAGGCACTGAAGCTTTCTTT; CDR3 protein: CASRLIGGTEAFF
D gene: TRBD1; V gene: TRBV5-4; clone size: NA; J gene: TRBJ2-1; CDR3 DNA: TGTGCCAGCAGCTTAATGTTTGGCGGGACAGGGGACAATGAGCAGTTCTTC; CDR3 protein: CASSLMFGGTGDNEQFF
D gene: NA; V gene: TRBV9; clone size: few; J gene: TRBJ1-1; CDR3 DNA: TGTGCCAGCAGCGTAGTGGGTACGGGGGCTTTCTTT; CDR3 protein: CASSVVGTGAFF
D gene: NA; V gene: TRBV29-1; clone size: few; J gene: TRBJ1-1; CDR3 DNA: TGCAGCGCCCAAGCCTCGGGGGGGTACACTGAAGCTTTCTTT; CDR3 protein: CSAQASGGYTEAFF
D gene: NA; V gene: TRBV14; clone size: NA; J gene: TRBJ2-7; CDR3 DNA: TGTGCCAGCAGCCAAGATCCATTTGGAATGTCCTACGAGCAGTACTTC; CDR3 protein: CASSQDPFGMSYEQYF
D gene: TRBD1; V gene: TRBV28; clone size: NA; J gene: TRBJ1-2; CDR3 DNA: TGTGCCAGCAGTTTATTCGGGACAGTATATGGCTACACCTTC; CDR3 protein: CASSLFGTVYGYTF
D gene: NA; V gene: TRBV2; clone size: NA; J gene: TRBJ2-1; CDR3 DNA: TGTGCCAGCAGCTCCTCTGTCGCTTACAATGAGCAGTTCTTC; CDR3 protein: CASSSSVAYNEQFF
D gene: NA; V gene: TRBV5-1; clone size: NA; J gene: TRBJ2-7; CDR3 DNA: TGCGCCAGCAGCCACCAAGGGGGACGGTCCGACGAGCAGTACTTC; CDR3 protein: CASSHQGGRSDEQYF
D gene: NA; V gene: TRBV9; clone size: NA; J gene: TRBJ2-1; CDR3 DNA: TGTGCCAGCAGCGCCACCCTAAGCTCCTACAATGAGCAGTTCTTC; CDR3 protein: CASSATLSSYNEQFF
D gene: NA; V gene: TRBV2; clone size: NA; J gene: TRBJ2-5; CDR3 DNA: TGTGCCAGCAGTCGAATAGGGAAACAAGAGACCCAGTACTTC; CDR3 protein: CASSRIGKQETQYF
D gene: TRBD2; V gene: TRBV28; clone size: NA; J gene: TRBJ2-1; CDR3 DNA: TGTGCCAGCAGCCATAGCGGGAGGCCTAACAATGAGCAGTTCTTC; CDR3 protein: CASSHSGRPNNEQFF
D gene: NA; V gene: TRBV4-2; clone size: NA; J gene: TRBJ2-7; CDR3 DNA: TGTGCCAGCAGCCAACCCGGGAAAAGCTACGAGCAGTACTTC; CDR3 protein: CASSQPGKSYEQYF
D gene: NA; V gene: TRBV10-3; clone size: NA; J gene: TRBJ2-7; CDR3 DNA: TGTGCCATCAGTGATTCCCCGGGGCCGAATTACGAGCAGTACTTC; CDR3 protein: CAISDSPGPNYEQYF
D gene: NA; V gene: TRBV5-4; clone size: NA; J gene: TRBJ2-3; CDR3 DNA: TGTGCCAGCAGCTTGGTTGAGGCAGATACGCAGTATTTT; CDR3 protein: CASSLVEADTQYF
D gene: NA; V gene: TRBV4-2; clone size: once; J gene: TRBJ1-6; CDR3 DNA: TGTGCCAGCAGCCATCCTCCCGGGGGGCGCTTAGATGGCTCACCCCTCCACTTT; CDR3 protein: CASSHPPGGRLDGSPLHF
D gene: TRBD1; V gene: TRBV2; clone size: NA; J gene: TRBJ1-5; CDR3 DNA: TGTGCCAGCAGTCGTACCGGGACAGGGAATCAGCCCCAGCATTTT; CDR3 protein: CASSRTGTGNQPQHF
D gene: NA; V gene: TRBV20-1; clone size: NA; J gene: TRBJ1-4; CDR3 DNA: TGCAGTGCTAGACCGAATGAAAAACTGTTTTTT; CDR3 protein: CSARPNEKLFF
D gene: TRBD1; V gene: TRBV5-1; clone size: NA; J gene: TRBJ2-1; CDR3 DNA: TGCGCCAGCAGCTTGGCCCAACAGGGGGATGAGCAGTTCTTC; CDR3 protein: CASSLAQQGDEQFF
D gene: NA; V gene: TRBV28; clone size: NA; J gene: TRBJ2-3; CDR3 DNA: TGTGCCAGCCTCTTGGCAGGGGGGGATACGCAGTATTTT; CDR3 protein: CASLLAGGDTQYF